This entry lists 25 T cell receptor beta chains sequenced from one sample in a study of blood T cell repertoires in COVID-19. Clones were read by immunoSEQ multiplex PCR, and TCRdb kept only the in-frame ones, dropping some. Among 52,000 or so clones listed, roughly 79% were seen once. What was sequenced was peripheral blood. All receptors come from a human donor in a cohort sampled during active COVID-19.

This chain uses TRBV6-5 with TRBJ1-2; 10 bases agree with TRBD1. V dropped 4 bases and J dropped 3; count of bases not matched to a gene: 8. The CDR3 contains 16 residues. From germline, CDR1 is MNHEY and CDR2 SVGAGI. CDR3 nucleotide sequence: TGTGCCAGCAGTTCCCTGGACAGGGGGAGATACTATGGCTACACCTTC. This codes for CASSSLDRGRYYGYTF.

The rearrangement joins TRBV7-2 to TRBJ1-4; D is uncertain. This CDR3 has 15 residues. The V end lost 1 base, the J end lost 2 bases, and 8 bases lay between the germline ends. The germline V gene encodes CDR1 SGHTA and CDR2 FQGNSA. Here the CDR3 reads CASSLVPSTNEKLFF. CDR3 coding DNA: TGTGCCAGCAGCTTAGTCCCGAGTACTAATGAAAAACTGTTTTTT.

The chain has TRBV10-3 and TRBJ2-3, with D maybe TRBD2 (6 bases). The V end was cut by 8 bases, the J end by 0 bases, with 9 bases between. Looked up from germline, CDR1 is ENHRY and CDR2 is SYGVKD. CDR3 length: 13 amino acids. In nucleotides, the CDR3 is TGTGCCATCGGACGGGAGAGCACAGATACGCAGTATTTT. The encoded protein is CAIGRESTDTQYF.

This clone appeared once. The chain combines TRBV5-8 with TRBJ1-4; TRBD1 matches at 7 bases. In germline, CDR1 is SGHTS, CDR2 YDEGEE. The length of the CDR3 is 17 residues. The V and J ends lost 1 base and 1 base, in that order; junction bases with no gene match: 7. The CDR3 spells CASSLSQYRGTNEKLFF. The CDR3 DNA follows: TGTGCCAGCAGCTTGTCCCAATACAGGGGAACTAATGAAAAACTGTTTTTT.

This sequence joins TRBV5-1 and TRBJ1-1; possibly TRBD1 for D (5 bases). Germline V gives CDR1 SGHRS, CDR2 YFSETQ. The germline V and J ends were trimmed by 3 bases and 5 bases, with 8 bases remaining between them. This CDR3 region has 12 residues. CDR3 in DNA: TGCGCCAGCAGCTGGGGGGAAACTGAAGCTTTCTTT. Its protein product is CASSWGETEAFF.

This clone was observed a handful of times. The chain has TRBV5-1 and TRBJ2-5; D is unresolved. Looked up from germline, CDR1 is SGHRS and CDR2 is YFSETQ. Trimming removed 2 bases from V and 0 bases from J, with 17 bases in between. This CDR3 is 17 amino acids long. The CDR3 DNA follows: TGCGCCAGCAGCTTTTCATCTACTCTCGAAGACCAAGAGACCCAGTACTTC. It is translated as CASSFSSTLEDQETQYF. Using reference TRBV5-1 and TRBJ2-5 for the parts outside the CDR3, the full variable domain is KAGVTQTPRYLIKTRGQQVTLSCSPISGHRSVSWYQQTPGQGLQFLFEYFSETQRNKGNFPGRFSGRQFSNSRSEMNVSTLELGDSALYLCASSFSSTLEDQETQYFGPGTRLLVL.

The chain carries TRBV6-5 and TRBJ2-5; the match to TRBD2 covers 8 bases. V trimming: 5 bases; J trimming: 3 bases; junction bases outside the gene matches: 5. The CDR3 is 14 residues long. Germline CDR1 MNHEY, CDR2 SVGAGI. This CDR3 reads CASSTRGGEETQYF. The CDR3 DNA reads TGTGCCAGCAGTACCCGGGGGGGGGAAGAGACCCAGTACTTC.

This chain joins TRBV19 and TRBJ2-1; 11 bases match TRBD1. V trimming: 3 bases; J trimming: 7 bases; junction bases outside the gene matches: 8. Germline V gene data show CDR1 as LNHDA and CDR2 as SQIVND (reference sequence). The CDR3 totals 16 residues. The CDR3 bases are TGTGCCAGTAGTATCCTCCCGGGACAGGGGGTAAATGAGCAGTTCTTC. It is translated as CASSILPGQGVNEQFF.

The chain links TRBV13 to TRBJ2-1; D is possibly TRBD2 (5 bases). The germline CDR1 and CDR2 sequences are PRHDT and FYEKMQ (reference sequence). The CDR3 spans 13 residues. The ends were cut back, 7 bases at V and 10 bases at J, with 17 bases in the middle. The CDR3 spells CASTPPRVAEQFF. The DNA for the CDR3 is TGTGCCAGCACTCCCCCGAGGGTAGCAGAGCAGTTCTTC.

V gene TRBV2 combines with J gene TRBJ2-7; tentative D call: TRBD1 (6 bases). This CDR3 region has 13 residues. Germline-derived CDR1 and CDR2 are SNHLY and FYNNEI. Trimming took 6 bases from V and 3 from J, leaving 12 bases between them. This CDR3 is CASSDRFYYEQYF. The CDR3, as DNA: TGTGCCAGCAGCGACAGGTTCTACTACGAGCAGTACTTC.

The rearrangement uses TRBV30 and TRBJ1-5; D gene uncertain. Germline CDR1 and CDR2: GTSNPN and SVGIG (reference sequence). CDR3 length: 13 amino acids. V gave up 8 bases and J gave up 6 bases, with 17 bases separating them. CDR3 nucleotide sequence: TGTGCCCGTTCTGAGGGTTTCGGTCAGCCCCAGCATTTT. Its protein product is CARSEGFGQPQHF.

The chain joins TRBV18 to TRBJ2-3; 14 bases are shared with TRBD2. In germline, CDR1 is KGHSH, CDR2 LQKENI. The CDR3 is made up of 17 amino acids. V shed 3 bases, J shed 3 bases, and the junction held 5 bases outside the gene matches. CDR3 nucleotides: TGTGCCAGCTCACCTGGGACTAGCGGGAGTGGGACAGATACGCAGTATTTT. Translating gives CASSPGTSGSGTDTQYF.

V is TRBV3-1 (or the pseudogene TRBV3-2) and J is TRBJ2-2, with 7 bases matching TRBD2. Germline V CDR1 and CDR2: LGHDT, YNNKEL (reference sequence). The CDR3 is made up of 15 amino acids. V lost 4 bases and J lost 3; bases outside the gene matches: 5. Here the CDR3 DNA reads TGTGCCAGCAGCCCCGGGACTACTTACACCGGGGAGCTGTTTTTT. This codes for CASSPGTTYTGELFF.

V is TRBV15 and J is TRBJ2-1; TRBD2 aligns across 8 bases. CDR1 LNHNV and CDR2 YYDKDF come from the germline V gene (reference sequence). The V gene end was trimmed by 0 bases and the J gene end by 7 bases; junction bases not matched to a gene: 14. The CDR3 runs 18 residues. The CDR3 reads CATSRDWASGLLVNEQFF. The CDR3 coding sequence is TGTGCCACCAGCAGAGATTGGGCTAGCGGGCTTTTGGTGAATGAGCAGTTCTTC.

The rearrangement links TRBV10-2 to TRBJ2-2, with D possibly being TRBD1 (6 bases). Trimming took off 8 bases at V and 2 bases at J, with 15 bases between the two ends. This CDR3 comprises 15 residues. Germline CDR1 and CDR2: WSHSY and SAAADI. The CDR3 protein is CASGGQSFNTGELFF. For the CDR3, the DNA is TGCGCCAGCGGAGGACAGTCCTTTAACACCGGGGAGCTGTTTTTT.

This chain connects TRBV7-8 to TRBJ2-5; 9 nucleotides align to TRBD2. This CDR3 comprises 16 residues. The V gene end was trimmed by 5 bases and the J gene end by 5 bases; junction bases not matched to a gene: 12. The V gene's germline CDR1 is SGHVS and CDR2 FQNEAQ. The chain's CDR3 is CASSIVVAGVGETQYF. In DNA, the CDR3 is TGTGCCAGCAGCATAGTTGTAGCGGGGGTAGGGGAGACCCAGTACTTC.

V usage is TRBV5-1 and J usage is TRBJ2-5, with 7 bases matching TRBD1. CDR3 length: 16 residues. CDR1 and CDR2 from the germline V gene are SGHRS and YFSETQ. V trimming: 4 bases; J trimming: 0 bases; junction bases outside the gene matches: 9. CDR3 sequence: CASSPVDRNNQETQYF. The DNA of the CDR3 is TGCGCCAGCAGCCCCGTGGACAGGAACAACCAAGAGACCCAGTACTTC.

The chain employs TRBV6-1 and TRBJ1-1; D remains unclear. The V gene lost 1 base and the J gene lost 1 base, with 7 bases spanning the gap. The CDR3 totals 14 residues. Germline V CDR1 and CDR2: MNHNS, SASEGT. The CDR3 here is CASSEGGKNTEAFF. The CDR3 region has the DNA TGTGCCAGCAGTGAAGGCGGAAAGAACACTGAAGCTTTCTTT.

The chain recombines TRBV7-8 with TRBJ2-5, with a weak D call TRBD1 (6 bases). Germline V gene data show CDR1 as SGHVS and CDR2 as FQNEAQ. This CDR3 comprises 14 residues. Trimming took 2 bases from V and 5 from J, leaving 12 bases between them. CDR3 sequence reads: CASSLLQGRETQYF. DNA for the CDR3: TGTGCCAGCAGCTTACTACAGGGCAGGGAGACCCAGTACTTC.

The chain carries TRBV10-2 and TRBJ2-7; D may be TRBD1 (6 bases). The CDR3 runs 13 residues. The V end was cut by 5 bases, the J end by 0 bases, with 8 bases between. The V gene's germline CDR1 is WSHSY and CDR2 SAAADI. The CDR3 protein is CASSRDNSYEQYF. As DNA, the CDR3 is TGCGCCAGCAGTAGGGACAACTCCTACGAGCAGTACTTC.

The chain carries TRBV2 and TRBJ1-5; 10 bases are a match to TRBD1. The V gene end was trimmed by 5 bases and the J gene end by 0 bases; junction bases not matched to a gene: 10. CDR3 length: 18 residues. Germline CDR1 is SNHLY and CDR2 is FYNNEI. The CDR3 reads CASSTLGTGVSSNQPQHF. Here the CDR3 DNA reads TGTGCCAGCAGTACGCTGGGGACAGGGGTTAGTAGCAATCAGCCCCAGCATTTT.

J is TRBJ1-4 and V is TRBV7-8; D is unclear. V was trimmed by 1 base and J by 8 bases, leaving 8 bases between them. The germline V gene encodes CDR1 SGHVS and CDR2 FQNEAQ. This CDR3 has 13 residues. The CDR3 loop reads CASSLGNREKLFF. DNA of the CDR3: TGTGCCAGCAGCTTAGGAAACCGGGAAAAACTGTTTTTT.

This chain links TRBV5-6 with TRBJ1-2, with D possibly being TRBD1 (6 bases). The germline CDR1 and CDR2 sequences are SGHDT and YYEEEE. This CDR3 region has 14 residues. V lost 0 bases and J 2 bases, leaving 8 bases between the germline ends. CDR3 nucleotide sequence: TGTGCCAGCAGCTTGGGGACAGAGAACTATGGCTACACCTTC. Protein sequence: CASSLGTENYGYTF.

The chain is built from TRBV4-3 and TRBJ1-2; D might be TRBD1 (6 bases). Germline CDR1 LGHNA, CDR2 YSLEER. This CDR3 region has 15 residues. V lost 0 bases to trimming and J lost 7 bases, with 15 bases between them. The CDR3 DNA sequence: TGCGCCAGCAGCCAAGATAGGGGGATACGGGGTGGCTACACCTTC. Amino acids: CASSQDRGIRGGYTF.

V gene TRBV29-1 combines with J gene TRBJ1-1; TRBD1 matches 9 bases. CDR1 is SQVTM and CDR2 is ANQGSEA in the germline V gene. The CDR3 has 13 amino acids. After removal of 4 bases from V and 10 bases from J, the junction contained 10 bases not matched to a gene. CDR3 nucleotides: TGCAGCGTTGGAAGGACAGGGGACCTGATAGCTTTCTTT. Protein: CSVGRTGDLIAFF.